The clone carrying this TCR beta chain has only a few counts. The data stem from a study of shared clonotypes between healthy human individuals. At the level of the study: Three plates were used per donor for CD4 naive, three for CD4 memory, two for CD8 naive and one for CD8 memory.

This CDR3 is 15 amino acids long. Between the trimmed V and J ends, which lost 4 bases and 7 bases, there was a span of 16 bases. Per the germline V gene, CDR1 is SEHNR and CDR2 is FQNEAQ (reference sequence). The naive CD8 fraction comprised CD45RO-negative cells positively selected for CCR7 and excluded terminally differentiated effector memory CD45RA+ cells. Each sorted subset replicate got 200 ng genomic DNA, tens of thousands of genomes. TCRdb's table, derived via immunoSEQ multiplex PCR, lists solely in-frame clones and lacks some. The data show around 2.1 million clones, 90% to 95% seen once. The sequencing input was naive CD8+ T cells from PBMCs. The chain is built from TRBV7-9 and TRBJ1-4, with D hard to call. This TCR came from a man between 18 and 29 years old in good health. Some clones in this sample may be carry-over from other donors' samples. CDR3 protein: CASSSKQPGIEKLFF. The CDR3 DNA sequence: TGTGCCAGCAGCTCGAAACAGCCGGGGATTGAAAAACTGTTTTTT.